This T cell receptor (beta chain) was documented in a study of regulatory T cells in long-lasting Graves disease. Indicated time point: newly diagnosed GD, antithyroid drugs for less than 3 months. The TCR library was made from RNA extracted from PBMCs. Assembly of TCR beta libraries relied on iRepertoire HTBI primers together with Arm-PCR of CDR3 regions. TCRdb reanalysed the multiplex PCR reads using MiXCR and keeps one entry per CDR3 protein. The table shows approximately 540,000 distinct CDR3 sequences, with about 12% occurring only once. This clonotype was seen many times. The ends were cut back, 3 bases at V and 0 bases at J, with 10 bases in the middle. This CDR3 contains 15 residues. Germline V gene lookup returns CDR1 ENHRY and CDR2 SYGVKD. These sequences were also reported in another study, on T cells in Graves' hyperthyroidism and ophthalmopathy. In that study: Exclusion followed for patients with uncontrolled infection, other autoimmune disease, pregnancy or lactation. In blood, most of the thyroid clonotypes expanded above 0.001 were also present. The model's output predicted ophthalmopathy at a median of roughly seven months prior to onset.

This TCR was sampled from a woman in her twenties or thirties with Graves disease. V gene TRBV10-3 combines with J gene TRBJ2-3, with unresolved D. The sample in question was peripheral blood mononuclear cells (PBMCs), obtained at new diagnosis, from a patient treated with antithyroid drugs. CDR3 sequence: CAISDLSSSTDTQYF. CDR3 sequence (DNA): TGTGCCATCAGTGATCTCTCCTCTAGCACAGATACGCAGTATTTT.